This TCR beta chain comes out of a study of technical replicates of blood from a few donors (dated by TCRdb to about 2017). Preparation of the library involved the immunoSEQ multiplex PCR assay. Imported from immuneACCESS, the table was reduced by TCRdb to in-frame sequences with V and J called. These copies leave out some clones; in studies compared against another copy, an unresolved V gene accounts for under half, and the cause of the remainder is not known. Here the sample has tens of thousands of clones; around 90% occur a single time. The top ten clones comprise about 3.8% of the sample. About this clone itself: It lacks a known antigen. No qualities accompany the bases; no much larger clone lies one base away.

According to the germline V gene, CDR1 reads SGHTA and CDR2 reads FQGNSA. The V end gives up 4 bases and the J end 7 bases, leaving 3 bases in the junction not matched to a gene. There are 12 amino acids in the CDR3, from cysteine to phenylalanine inclusive. CDR3 DNA is the only sequence kept; it has 36 bases, read in frame from the first base. The clonotype comes from a human donor in good health. Some clones in this sample may be carry-over from other donors' samples. The sample taken for sequencing was PBMCs. The receptor chain draws on TRBV7-2 and TRBJ1-2; 7 of the junction bases match TRBD1. The nucleotide sequence is TGTGCCAGCAGCTCACAGGGGAGTGGCTACACCTTC. This yields the protein CASSSQGSGYTF.